Presented here are 30 T cell receptor beta chains from one specimen sequenced in a study of T-cell reconstitution after alpha-beta-depleted transplantation in children (dated by TCRdb to about 2016). Libraries were built with PCR. The run used an Illumina HiSeq 2500. To normalize quantification of the TCRbeta repertoire, the TCR libraries were built with molecular barcoding that relied on unique molecular identifiers. TCRdb ran its own pipeline on the public reads, namely fastp trimming at Q25 and MiXCR clone calling, and kept in-frame beta chains. Each CDR3 protein appears once, grouped with its most common genes and DNA. The sample table contains 170,000 or so distinct CDR3 sequences; only one count was recorded for roughly 7.5% of them. The top ten clonotypes cover approximately 3% of the sample. Sequencing was performed on PBMCs from the stem cell graft donor, taken from the stem cell graft. These receptors originate from a human donor who donated a stem cell graft to a child with Wiskott-Aldrich syndrome.

The sample holds a few counts of this clonotype. This chain connects TRBV20-1 to TRBJ2-3; 12 bases are shared with TRBD2. Germline V gene data show CDR1 as DFQATT and CDR2 as SNEGSKA (reference sequence). The CDR3 loop spans 17 amino acids. Trimming took 5 bases from V and 3 from J; bases not matched to a gene: 12. CDR3 loop: CSAGLRLAGVGTDTQYF. The CDR3 nucleotides are TGCAGTGCTGGTCTGAGACTAGCGGGAGTGGGGACAGATACGCAGTATTTT.

This clonotype has ten or more counts. The chain employs TRBV5-1 and TRBJ1-1; TRBD1 matches 7 bases. Germline CDR1 is SGHRS and CDR2 is YFSETQ. The CDR3 loop spans 13 amino acids. Losses at the gene ends were 3 bases for V and 6 bases for J; bases not matched to a gene: 5. CDR3 loop: CASSWDSIAEAFF. The CDR3 DNA reads as TGCGCCAGCAGCTGGGACAGTATCGCTGAAGCTTTCTTT.

This clonotype was seen at least ten times. The V gene is TRBV20-1, the J gene TRBJ2-2; 8 bases match TRBD2. J gave up 6 bases and V 5 bases, and 8 bases lay outside the gene matches. From germline, CDR1 is DFQATT and CDR2 SNEGSKA (reference sequence). The CDR3 loop spans 14 amino acids. The CDR3 nucleotides read TGCAGTGCTCGAAGCGGGGGCCCGCCCGGGGAGCTGTTTTTT. It translates to CSARSGGPPGELFF.

This clonotype occurred a few times. The chain is built from TRBV18 and TRBJ1-4, with no clear D. This CDR3 has 16 residues. V lost 4 bases to trimming and J lost 8 bases, with 20 bases between them. The V gene's germline CDR1 is KGHSH and CDR2 LQKENI. For the CDR3, the DNA is TGTGCCAGCTCACTTTCGACACCGGCCCCCAGGGAAAAACTGTTTTTT. Amino acid sequence: CASSLSTPAPREKLFF.

This clonotype was seen many times. The genes are TRBV24-1 and TRBJ1-6; TRBD1 matches at 7 bases. This CDR3 contains 14 residues. Trimming cost V 9 bases and J 9 bases; bases outside gene matches: 10. Looked up from germline, CDR1 is KGHDR and CDR2 is SFDVKD. The CDR3 sequence: CATQDWTGSSPLHF. DNA of the CDR3: TGTGCCACCCAGGACTGGACAGGTAGTTCACCCCTCCACTTT.

In this sample, this clonotype turned up many times. The rearrangement joins TRBV27 to TRBJ2-3; D is ambiguous. Per the germline V gene, CDR1 is MNHEY and CDR2 is SMNVEV (reference sequence). CDR3 length equals 16 residues. Deletions cut 6 bases from V and 1 base from J, with 17 bases between. As DNA, the CDR3 is TGTGCCAGCAGCGTCCGCCGAAGGGCGGGCACAGATACGCAGTATTTT. Translated, it gives CASSVRRRAGTDTQYF.

Ten or more counts support this clonotype. J is TRBJ1-2 and V is TRBV28, with D maybe TRBD1 (5 bases). V was shortened by 8 bases and J by 4 bases, with 11 bases between the two germline ends. From germline, CDR1 is MDHEN and CDR2 SYDVKM. The length of the CDR3 is 12 residues. The CDR3 nucleotides are TGTGCCAGCTTGGGACCTCGCTATGGCTACACCTTC. Residues: CASLGPRYGYTF.

This clonotype was recorded many times. The chain carries TRBV12-3 or TRBV12-4 and TRBJ1-6; D remains unclear. CDR3 length: 13 amino acids. The ends were cut back, 6 bases at V and 6 bases at J, with 9 bases in the middle. CDR3 region: CASSPASNSPLHF. CDR3 bases: TGTGCCAGCAGCCCTGCGTCTAATTCACCCCTCCACTTT.

This chain joins TRBV4-2 and TRBJ2-6, with D perhaps matching TRBD1 or TRBD2 (5 bases each). This CDR3 is built from 16 residues. In germline, CDR1 is LGHNA, CDR2 YNFKEQ. V was trimmed by 4 bases and J by 0 bases, leaving 10 bases between them. DNA for the CDR3: TGTGCCAGCAGCCCGGACGGGACCTCTGGGGCCAACGTCCTGACTTTC. This sequence encodes CASSPDGTSGANVLTF.

This clonotype was detected many times. The chain joins TRBV29-1 to TRBJ1-6, with D hard to call. This CDR3 region has 13 residues. The V end was cut by 4 bases, the J end by 3 bases, with 7 bases between. Germline loops: CDR1 SQVTM, CDR2 ANQGSEA. The CDR3 nucleotides are TGCAGCGTTGCCGGGGACTATAATTCACCCCTCCACTTT. This encodes CSVAGDYNSPLHF.

This clonotype showed up just a few times. This chain links TRBV28 with TRBJ1-2, with D maybe TRBD1 (5 bases). This CDR3 has 14 residues. Germline lookup yields CDR1 MDHEN and CDR2 SYDVKM. With 3 bases removed from V and 4 bases from J, the gap between germline ends came to 12 bases. CDR3 region: CASSFKGRPYGYTF. The CDR3 nucleotides are TGTGCCAGCAGTTTTAAGGGGAGGCCCTATGGCTACACCTTC.

The J gene is TRBJ2-7, the V gene TRBV12-3 or TRBV12-4; 8 nucleotides align to TRBD2. Trimming took 5 bases from V and 6 from J; bases not matched to a gene: 12. This CDR3 comprises 15 residues. The CDR3 coding sequence is TGTGCCAGCAGTAGAGCGGGGGTCTCAAAGGGCGAGCAGTACTTC. Amino acid sequence: CASSRAGVSKGEQYF.

This sequence joins TRBV5-1 and TRBJ2-1, with 7 bases matching TRBD1. The CDR3 is 14 amino acids. The germline V gene encodes CDR1 SGHRS and CDR2 YFSETQ. The trim removed 1 base at V and 5 bases at J, leaving 3 bases unmatched. CDR3 loop: CASSLRGPDNEQFF. The CDR3 coding sequence is TGCGCCAGCAGCTTGAGGGGGCCGGACAATGAGCAGTTCTTC. The whole variable domain, remainder taken from reference TRBV5-1 and TRBJ2-1, is KAGVTQTPRYLIKTRGQQVTLSCSPISGHRSVSWYQQTPGQGLQFLFEYFSETQRNKGNFPGRFSGRQFSNSRSEMNVSTLELGDSALYLCASSLRGPDNEQFFGPGTRLTVL.

The sample holds many counts of this clonotype. This chain connects TRBV7-9 to TRBJ2-5; 11 bases are a match to TRBD1. CDR1 and CDR2 (germline): SEHNR, FQNEAQ (reference sequence). CDR3 length: 17 residues. J was trimmed by 5 bases and V by 4 bases; bases with no gene match: 12. The DNA of the CDR3 is TGTGCCAGCAGCTCGAGTACCCCGGACAGGGGGCGGGAGACCCAGTACTTC. Amino acids: CASSSSTPDRGRETQYF.

This clonotype was recorded many times. The J gene is TRBJ1-6, the V gene TRBV20-1, with D perhaps matching TRBD1 (5 bases). Germline CDR1 and CDR2: DFQATT and SNEGSKA (reference sequence). This CDR3 spans 14 amino acids. The V gene lost 5 bases and the J gene lost 9 bases, with 17 bases spanning the gap. The CDR3 spells CSALPGTRASPLHF. The CDR3 region has the DNA TGCAGTGCTTTACCCGGGACCCGAGCTTCACCCCTCCACTTT.

This clonotype turned up a few times. The rearrangement uses TRBV6-2 or TRBV6-3 and TRBJ2-2; 9 nucleotides agree with TRBD1. The CDR3 runs to 19 residues. Germline V gene lookup returns CDR1 MNHEY and CDR2 SVGEGT. V gave up 6 bases and J gave up 7 bases; unmatched junction bases: 21. The CDR3 is CASRDPFTGNRGRNGELFF. CDR3 in DNA: TGTGCCAGCAGAGACCCCTTCACCGGGAACAGGGGGCGCAACGGGGAGCTGTTTTTT.

In this sample, this clonotype turned up many times. This CDR3 reads CASSSNSGNTIYF. CDR3 DNA: TGTGCCAGCAGTAGCAACTCTGGAAACACCATATATTTT. The chain has TRBV12-3 or TRBV12-4 and TRBJ1-3; D uncertain. V was clipped by 5 bases and J by 0 bases, with 5 bases between them. CDR3 size: 13 residues.

This clonotype was picked up many times. The chain combines TRBV12-3 or TRBV12-4 with TRBJ2-3; 9 nucleotides agree with TRBD1. CDR3 length equals 15 residues. V was clipped by 4 bases and J by 3 bases; unmatched bases: 5. The CDR3 spells CASSSPTGGTDTQYF. DNA of the CDR3: TGTGCCAGCAGTTCACCGACAGGGGGGACAGATACGCAGTATTTT.

This chain links TRBV28 with TRBJ1-1; D gene uncertain. The CDR3 contains 14 residues. The germline V gene has CDR1 MDHEN and CDR2 SYDVKM. V was clipped by 3 bases and J by 4 bases, with 12 bases between them. CDR3: CASSFVLKTTEAFF. The CDR3 DNA reads TGTGCCAGCAGTTTCGTTTTGAAAACCACTGAAGCTTTCTTT.

There are many counts of this clonotype. The chain employs TRBV12-3 or TRBV12-4 and TRBJ2-7; 7 bases are shared with TRBD1. The CDR3 loop spans 14 amino acids. V was clipped by 5 bases and J by 0 bases; unmatched bases: 4. The chain's CDR3 is CASSVDRYSYEQYF. The CDR3 DNA is TGTGCCAGCAGTGTGGACAGGTACTCCTACGAGCAGTACTTC.

CDR3 nucleotide sequence: TGTGCCAGCAGCGCGAACAGGGTGGACATTCAGTACTTC. Translated: CASSANRVDIQYF. The J gene is TRBJ2-4, the V gene TRBV11-2; weak D call: TRBD1 (6 bases). V was clipped by 5 bases and J by 8 bases, with 13 bases between them. The CDR3 contains 13 residues. From germline, CDR1 is SGHAT and CDR2 FQNNGV. The complete variable domain, with remaining parts taken from reference TRBV11-2 and TRBJ2-4, reads EAGVAQSPRYKIIEKRQSVAFWCNPISGHATLYWYQQILGQGPKLLIQFQNNGVVDDSQLPKDRFSAERLKGVDSTLKIQPAKLEDSAVYLCASSANRVDIQYFGAGTRLSVL.

This clonotype was seen many times. CDR3 sequence reads: CASSQEASFVNQPQHF. As DNA, the CDR3 is TGCGCCAGCAGCCAAGAGGCAAGCTTTGTGAATCAGCCCCAGCATTTT. V is TRBV4-1 and J is TRBJ1-5, with D unclear. CDR1 is MGHRA, CDR2 YSYEKL, per germline. The CDR3 length is 16 residues. V lost 0 bases, J lost 4 bases, and 13 bases lay in between.

J is TRBJ2-1 and V is TRBV11-3; 9 bases match TRBD2. CDR1 is SGHNT, CDR2 YENEEA, per germline. This CDR3 has 17 amino acids. V lost 1 base, J lost 5 bases, and 9 bases stayed unmatched. CDR3 sequence: CASSLGPTSGRDNEQFF. CDR3 nucleotide sequence: TGTGCCAGCAGCTTAGGCCCAACTAGCGGGCGTGACAATGAGCAGTTCTTC.

This clonotype was detected many times. The chain recombines TRBV12-3 or TRBV12-4 with TRBJ1-4; tentative D call: TRBD1 (5 bases). The CDR3 runs 14 residues. The ends were cut back, 5 bases at V and 7 bases at J, with 14 bases in the middle. CDR3 protein: CASSLASGTEKLFF. The CDR3 DNA sequence: TGTGCCAGCAGTCTTGCATCCGGGACTGAAAAACTGTTTTTT.

V gene TRBV3-1 combines with J gene TRBJ2-4; 7 nucleotides match TRBD2. Germline assignment: CDR1 LGHDT and CDR2 YNNKEL (reference sequence). This CDR3 has 14 residues. V lost 0 bases, J lost 8 bases, and 4 bases stayed unmatched. CDR3 loop: CASSQEGGSHIQYF. CDR3 DNA sequence: TGTGCCAGCAGCCAAGAGGGCGGGAGCCACATTCAGTACTTC.

This clonotype was counted many times. The chain links TRBV5-5 to TRBJ2-3, with D perhaps given as TRBD1 or TRBD2 (5 bases each). Germline V gene data show CDR1 as SGHKS and CDR2 as YYEKEE (reference sequence). Trimming removed 4 bases at V and 5 bases at J, with 11 bases between. The CDR3 runs 13 residues. CDR3 residues: CASSGDLGDTQYF. Written as DNA, the CDR3 is TGTGCCAGCAGCGGGGACCTGGGAGATACGCAGTATTTT.

J is TRBJ2-5 and V is TRBV12-3 or TRBV12-4; D gene ambiguous. This CDR3 contains 17 residues. Trimming shortened V by 3 bases and J by 5 bases, and 22 bases separated the two germline ends. The CDR3 region is CASSFLLADVRPETQYF. CDR3 DNA sequence: TGTGCCAGCAGTTTTCTTCTGGCAGACGTCCGCCCGGAGACCCAGTACTTC.

This clonotype has a handful of counts. The chain links TRBV30 to TRBJ1-5; 9 nucleotides align to TRBD1. Germline trimming cut 5 bases from V and 3 bases from J; bases unmatched to any gene: 5. The CDR3 sequence is 14 residues long. Per germline, CDR1 GTSNPN and CDR2 SVGIG (reference sequence). The CDR3 loop reads CAWGQGTPNQPQHF. The CDR3 DNA reads TGTGCCTGGGGACAGGGGACACCCAATCAGCCCCAGCATTTT. Full variable domain (outside the CDR3, taken from reference TRBV30 and TRBJ1-5): SQTIHQWPATLVQPVGSPLSLECTVEGTSNPNLYWYRQAAGRGLQLLFYSVGIGQISSEVPQNLSASRPQDRQFILSSKKLLLSDSGFYLCAWGQGTPNQPQHFGDGTRLSIL.

This clonotype was picked up many times. The chain is built from TRBV20-1 and TRBJ2-7; D remains unclear. Germline loops: CDR1 DFQATT, CDR2 SNEGSKA (reference sequence). The CDR3 is made up of 15 amino acids. Trimming took 0 bases from V and 0 from J, leaving 12 bases between them. For the CDR3, the DNA is TGCAGTGCTAGAGACCGGTTTGAGCGCTCCTACGAGCAGTACTTC. Amino acids: CSARDRFERSYEQYF.

This clonotype was observed many times. The chain links TRBV20-1 to TRBJ2-7; no reliable D call. This CDR3 is 11 amino acids long. V shed 5 bases and J shed 12 bases, with 17 bases lying between them. CDR1 DFQATT and CDR2 SNEGSKA come from the germline V gene (reference sequence). As DNA, the CDR3 is TGCAGTGCTGAGGACCAGGCTTCGCTGTACTTC. Protein: CSAEDQASLYF.